This T cell receptor (beta chain) was sequenced during a study of CD8+ T cells in alopecia areata. Study background: Tofacitinib exposure lasted 6 to 18 months, followed by 6 months off drug. The investigators scored severity in treated patients by the percentage of affected scalp area.

Findings and caveats of the study: Administration of tofacitinib significantly diminished scalp clonality and expanded CD8+ clones within the top 100.

This clone was recorded a few times. Antigen: not known. Noted treatment: oral pan-JAK inhibitor, 5-10 mg twice daily. After isolation, RNA underwent reverse transcription to generate cDNA as the sequencing template. Generated by immunoSEQ multiplex PCR, the TCRdb table keeps only in-frame clones and is missing some. Of roughly 190,000 clones in the sample, approximately 61% are singletons; the top ten hold approximately 0.93%. The sequence derives from a human donor with alopecia areata. This specimen consisted of CD4+ T cells sorted from blood, obtained at week 24, from a patient treated with tofacitinib.

The CDR3 sequence: CASRGDPANTGELFF. The CDR3 nucleotides read TGTGCCAGCAGAGGGGACCCAGCTAACACCGGGGAGCTGTTTTTT. This chain links TRBV9 with TRBJ2-2, with D perhaps given as TRBD1 or TRBD2 (5 bases each). Trimming stripped 5 bases from V and 2 bases from J, with 13 bases between. The germline gives CDR1 SGDLS, CDR2 YYNGEE. CDR3 size: 15 residues. The full variable domain, in which reference TRBV9 and TRBJ2-2 provide the parts outside the CDR3, is DSGVTQTPKHLITATGQRVTLRCSPRSGDLSVYWYQQSLDQGLQFLIQYYNGEERAKGNILERFSAQQFPDLHSELNLSSLELGDSALYFCASRGDPANTGELFFGEGSRLTVL.